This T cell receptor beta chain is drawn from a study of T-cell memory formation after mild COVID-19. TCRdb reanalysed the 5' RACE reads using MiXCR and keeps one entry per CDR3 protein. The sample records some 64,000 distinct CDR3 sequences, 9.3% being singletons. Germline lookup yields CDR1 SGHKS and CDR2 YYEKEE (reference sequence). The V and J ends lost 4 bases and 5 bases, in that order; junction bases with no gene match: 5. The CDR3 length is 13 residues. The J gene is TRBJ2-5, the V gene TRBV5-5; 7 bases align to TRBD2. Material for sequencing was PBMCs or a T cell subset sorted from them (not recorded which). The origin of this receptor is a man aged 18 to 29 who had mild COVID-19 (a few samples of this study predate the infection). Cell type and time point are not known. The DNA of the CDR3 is TGTGCCAGCAGCGCGGGAGTCAGGGAGACCCAGTACTTC. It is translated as CASSAGVRETQYF.